These T cell receptor beta chains were read from a single sample in a study of T-cell reconstitution after alpha-beta-depleted transplantation in children. Each CDR3 protein gets one entry after TCRdb re-called the PCR reads with MiXCR. The table shows some 300,000 distinct CDR3 sequences, with roughly 7.8% occurring only once. Source: peripheral blood, taken 360 days after TCRalphabeta/CD19-depleted stem cell transplant. These receptors were collected from a female patient between 2 and 10 years old who had a stem cell transplant for Fanconi anemia, so the T cells may come from the graft donor. CDR3s include the opening cysteine and the closing phenylalanine or tryptophan. Each record gives: J gene, D gene, V gene, clone size, CDR3 DNA, CDR3 protein. D genes are given only for firm matches. The size field is filled for only some rows; it gives once, few, many or a size class.

>TRBJ2-7|TRBD1|TRBV6-1|few
TGTGCCAGCATCCTAGGGACAGGGGGCGTCGAGCAGTACTTC
CASILGTGGVEQYF
>TRBJ2-5|.|TRBV5-1|.
TGCGCCAGCAGCACCCTTAGCGGCGGAGAGACCCAGTACTTC
CASSTLSGGETQYF
>TRBJ2-7|.|TRBV6-2/TRBV6-3|few
TGTGCCAGCAACAGTCGCGGGACCCCCCCCTACGAGCAGTACTTC
CASNSRGTPPYEQYF
>TRBJ2-1|TRBD2|TRBV18|few
TGTGCCAGCTCACCTTTTGCTAGCGGGAGTGCCTCGGGTGAGCAGTTCTTC
CASSPFASGSASGEQFF
>TRBJ2-1|TRBD1|TRBV6-1|many
TGTGCCAGCAGTAAACCTACAGGGGCCACTAGCAATGAGCAGTTCTTC
CASSKPTGATSNEQFF
>TRBJ2-1|.|TRBV6-5|few
TGTGCCAGCAGTTACTCGATCCTAGTCAATGAGCAGTTCTTC
CASSYSILVNEQFF
>TRBJ1-1|.|TRBV5-5|.
TGTGCCAGCAGCTTGGGGCCAGGGTGGGAAGCTTTCTTT
CASSLGPGWEAFF
>TRBJ2-5|.|TRBV29-1|many
TGCAGCACCAGGTTCCAAGAGACCCAGTACTTC
CSTRFQETQYF
>TRBJ2-4|TRBD2|TRBV13|.
TGTGCCAGCAGCTTGGACGTGGGGGGGGAGAACATTCAGTACTTC
CASSLDVGGENIQYF
>TRBJ1-2|.|TRBV6-5|many
TGTGCCAGCAGTTACTCGAAGCAGCACTATGGCTACACCTTC
CASSYSKQHYGYTF
>TRBJ1-1|.|TRBV20-1|many
TGCAGTGCTAGTCGACAGCACAACACTGAAGCTTTCTTT
CSASRQHNTEAFF
>TRBJ2-5|TRBD2|TRBV12-3/TRBV12-4|many
TGTGCCAGCAGTACAGCAAGACTAGCGGGGGGCTCCCAAGAGACCCAGTACTTC
CASSTARLAGGSQETQYF
>TRBJ2-7|TRBD1|TRBV6-5|.
TGTGCCAGCAGTTACTCCGGGACAGCCTACTACGAGCAGTACTTC
CASSYSGTAYYEQYF
>TRBJ2-7|TRBD2|TRBV20-1|many
TGCAGTGCTAGAGGCCGGGGACTAGAGATATACGAGCAGTACTTC
CSARGRGLEIYEQYF
>TRBJ2-7|TRBD2|TRBV20-1|.
TGCAGTGGAGGTCTCTATTTTAGCGGGAGCAACCCCTTGTACGAGCAGTACTTC
CSGGLYFSGSNPLYEQYF